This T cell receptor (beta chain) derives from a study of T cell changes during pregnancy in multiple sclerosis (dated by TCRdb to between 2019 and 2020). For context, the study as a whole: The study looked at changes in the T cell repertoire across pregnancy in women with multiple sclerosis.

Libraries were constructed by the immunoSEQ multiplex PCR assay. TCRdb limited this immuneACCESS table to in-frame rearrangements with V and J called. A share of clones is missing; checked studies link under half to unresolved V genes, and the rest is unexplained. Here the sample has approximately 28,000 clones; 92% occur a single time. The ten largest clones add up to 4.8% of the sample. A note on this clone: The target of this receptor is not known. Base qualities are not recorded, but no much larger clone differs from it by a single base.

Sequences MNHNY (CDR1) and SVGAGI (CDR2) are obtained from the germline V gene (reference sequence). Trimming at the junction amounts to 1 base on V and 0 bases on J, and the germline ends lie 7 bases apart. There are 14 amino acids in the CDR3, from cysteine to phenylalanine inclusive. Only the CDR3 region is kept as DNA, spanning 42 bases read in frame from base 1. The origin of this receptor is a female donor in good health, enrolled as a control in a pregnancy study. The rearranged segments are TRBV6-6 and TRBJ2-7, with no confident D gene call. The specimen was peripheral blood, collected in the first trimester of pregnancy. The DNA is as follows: TGTGCCAGCAGTTACTTACAGAGCTCCTACGAGCAGTACTTC. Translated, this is CASSYLQSSYEQYF.